This entry is about one T cell receptor beta chain. Its antigen is not known. The germline V gene encodes CDR1 KGHSH and CDR2 LQKENI. CDR3 length: 15 residues. The V and J ends lost 2 bases and 9 bases respectively, with 17 bases between them. These data belong to a study of T-cell memory formation after mild COVID-19. Study conclusions and caveats: Detection of some responders pre-infection suggested pre-existing cross-reactive memory T cells participated. Mainly CM and EM harbored the contracting CD4+ clones; mainly EMRA harbored the CD8+ ones. The authors left the SARS-CoV-2 specificity of second-wave clones peaking on day 37 unconfirmed.

The authors produced TCR alpha and TCR beta cDNA libraries with sample barcodes and UMIs by 5'RACE using constant-segment primers. TCRdb fed the 5' RACE reads into MiXCR, producing one record per CDR3 protein. The sample consists of approximately 300,000 distinct CDR3 sequences, about 15% of them appearing once. The TCR was taken from a young man who had mild COVID-19 (a few samples of this study predate the infection). Cell type and time point are not known. The rearrangement links TRBV18 to TRBJ1-5; D is ambiguous. The sample comprised PBMCs or a T cell subset sorted from them (not recorded which). The CDR3: CASSPGLFPGVPQHF. The CDR3 coding sequence is TGTGCCAGCTCACCAGGGCTTTTCCCCGGGGTGCCCCAGCATTTT.